These 15 T cell receptor beta chains originate from one sample sequenced in a study of memory CD4+ T cells and cytomegalovirus serostatus. The protocol was immunoSEQ multiplex PCR, while the TCRdb copy is restricted to in-frame clones and leaves out a portion. The sample contains roughly 48,000 clones, 65% to 85% of which appear only once. The sort gate was single viable CD3+CD4+CD8-CD45RO+ cells for memory CD4+ T cells. Sequenced input: memory CD4+ T cells from blood. The receptors were sampled from an adult in good health and CMV-seropositive.

This clone was observed a single time. V and J are TRBV10-3 and TRBJ1-3, with D unclear. The CDR3 is made up of 14 amino acids. Germline CDR1 ENHRY, CDR2 SYGVKD. V was clipped by 6 bases and J by 0 bases, with 9 bases between them. Here the CDR3 DNA reads TGTGCCATCAGAGAGGCAAGCTCTGGAAACACCATATATTTT. This gives the protein CAIREASSGNTIYF.

The chain uses TRBV19 and TRBJ1-3; no reliable D call. This CDR3 spans 15 amino acids. V was shortened by 3 bases and J by 0 bases, with 9 bases between the two germline ends. Germline V CDR1 and CDR2: LNHDA, SQIVND (reference sequence). CDR3 nucleotide sequence: TGTGCCAGTAGTATTGGGGAGAGCTCTGGAAACACCATATATTTT. Translated: CASSIGESSGNTIYF.

This sequence joins TRBV5-6 and TRBJ1-4; TRBD1 aligns across 7 bases. Germline loops: CDR1 SGHDT, CDR2 YYEEEE. The CDR3 contains 15 residues. V trimming: 2 bases; J trimming: 7 bases; junction bases outside the gene matches: 8. CDR3 sequence (DNA): TGTGCCAGCAGCTTTCGCTCAGGGGGAATTGAAAAACTGTTTTTT. Translating gives CASSFRSGGIEKLFF.

V and J are TRBV28 and TRBJ1-2, with TRBD1 matching over 7 bases. The CDR3 is made up of 13 amino acids. The trim removed 5 bases at V and 4 bases at J, leaving 4 bases unmatched. CDR1 and CDR2 from the germline V gene are MDHEN and SYDVKM. CDR3 sequence reads: CASSQTGFYGYTF. As DNA, the CDR3 is TGTGCCAGCAGTCAGACAGGGTTCTATGGCTACACCTTC.

The V and J genes are TRBV5-4 and TRBJ2-1; 9 nucleotides match TRBD1. V shed 3 bases and J 7 bases; nucleotides not matched to a gene: 2. Germline V gives CDR1 SGHNT, CDR2 YYREEE (reference sequence). This CDR3 spans 13 amino acids. The CDR3 here is CASSWGTGNEQFF. DNA of the CDR3: TGTGCCAGCAGCTGGGGGACAGGGAATGAGCAGTTCTTC. Drawing the rest from reference TRBV5-4 and TRBJ2-1, the complete variable domain is ETGVTQSPTHLIKTRGQQVTLRCSSQSGHNTVSWYQQALGQGPQFIFQYYREEENGRGNFPPRFSGLQFPNYSSELNVNALELDDSALYLCASSWGTGNEQFFGPGTRLTVL.

The chain uses TRBV5-4 and TRBJ2-5, with TRBD2 identical over 11 bases. CDR3 length: 16 residues. Per germline, CDR1 SGHNT and CDR2 YYREEE (reference sequence). The junction had 3 bases not matched to a gene; V was cut back by 0 bases and J by 2 bases. The CDR3 nucleotides read TGTGCCAGCAGCTTGGGACTAGCGGGACCTCAAGAGACCCAGTACTTC. Protein: CASSLGLAGPQETQYF.

CDR3 loop: CASSQDRGHNSPLHF. Written as DNA, the CDR3 is TGTGCCAGCAGCCAGGACAGGGGGCATAATTCACCCCTCCACTTT. The genes are TRBV6-5 and TRBJ1-6; 11 bases agree with TRBD1. V was clipped by 6 bases and J by 5 bases; unmatched bases: 3. CDR3 size: 15 residues. Germline V gives CDR1 MNHEY, CDR2 SVGAGI.

The chain joins TRBV28 to TRBJ2-6; D remains unclear. Per germline, CDR1 MDHEN and CDR2 SYDVKM. The CDR3 runs to 16 residues. The V end lost 5 bases, the J end lost 0 bases, and 11 bases lay between the germline ends. CDR3 region: CASSRPALSGANVLTF. The CDR3 nucleotides read TGTGCCAGCAGTAGACCTGCCCTCTCTGGGGCCAACGTCCTGACTTTC.

The chain carries TRBV7-9 and TRBJ2-2; 8 bases align to TRBD1. The germline V gene has CDR1 SEHNR and CDR2 FQNEAQ (reference sequence). Trimming took 4 bases from V and 5 from J; bases not matched to a gene: 0. CDR3 length: 13 residues. CDR3 loop: CASSWTGTGELFF. In DNA, the CDR3 is TGTGCCAGCAGCTGGACAGGGACCGGGGAGCTGTTTTTT. Combining the CDR3 with reference TRBV7-9 and TRBJ2-2 gives the whole variable domain DTGVSQNPRHKITKRGQNVTFRCDPISEHNRLYWYRQTLGQGPEFLTYFQNEAQLEKSRLLSDRFSAERPKGSFSTLEIQRTEQGDSAMYLCASSWTGTGELFFGEGSRLTVL.

The table lists this clone with a count of one. This chain joins TRBV7-9 and TRBJ1-2; the D is unclear. Trimming left V 1 base short and J 8 bases short, with 14 bases between. The CDR3 is 14 residues long. CDR1 and CDR2 (germline): SEHNR, FQNEAQ (reference sequence). The CDR3 protein is CASSLDWVTSGYTF. CDR3 in DNA: TGTGCCAGCAGCTTAGATTGGGTTACGAGCGGCTACACCTTC.

The CDR3 reads CASSYKFRDETQYF. The DNA for the CDR3 is TGTGCCAGCAGTTATAAGTTCAGGGATGAAACGCAGTATTTT. This sequence joins TRBV6-5 and TRBJ2-3; D may be TRBD1 (5 bases). The V gene lost 3 bases and the J gene lost 9 bases, with 16 bases spanning the gap. Germline V gene data show CDR1 as MNHEY and CDR2 as SVGAGI. The CDR3 runs to 14 residues.

CDR3 sequence reads: CASSLESARGSTDTQYF. The DNA for the CDR3 is TGTGCCAGCAGCTTAGAATCGGCCAGGGGGAGCACAGATACGCAGTATTTT. This chain connects TRBV7-2 to TRBJ2-3, with 7 bases fitting TRBD1. V dropped 1 base and J dropped 0; count of bases not matched to a gene: 7. Germline V gene sequence: CDR1 SGHTA, CDR2 FQGNSA. CDR3 length equals 17 residues.

J is TRBJ1-4 and V is TRBV7-9; 11 nucleotides agree with TRBD1. Germline lookup yields CDR1 SEHNR and CDR2 FQNEAQ (reference sequence). The junction had 9 bases not matched to a gene; V was cut back by 1 base and J by 8 bases. The CDR3 sequence is 17 residues long. The CDR3 DNA reads as TGTGCCAGCAGCTTAGGCGGGACAGGGGGAATGGGCGAAAAACTGTTTTTT. It specifies CASSLGGTGGMGEKLFF.

V gene TRBV7-4 combines with J gene TRBJ1-2; maybe TRBD1 (5 bases). The CDR3 length is 15 residues. Germline V gives CDR1 SGHVT, CDR2 SQSDAQ. The V end lost 8 bases, the J end lost 6 bases, and 22 bases lay between the germline ends. CDR3 DNA sequence: TGTGCCAGCCCGGGGGAGGAGGGGAGGGGCGATGGCTACACCTTC. Translation: CASPGEEGRGDGYTF. The whole variable domain, remainder taken from reference TRBV7-4 and TRBJ1-2, is GAGVSQSPRYKVAKRGRDVALRCDSISGHVTLYWYRQTLGQGSEVLTYSQSDAQRDKSGRPSGRFSAERPERSVSTLKIQRTEQGDSAVYLCASPGEEGRGDGYTFGSGTRLTVV.

The chain carries TRBV25-1 and TRBJ2-1; 8 nucleotides line up with TRBD1. Germline V lookup: CDR1 MGHDK, CDR2 SYGVNS. Trimming cost V 2 bases and J 5 bases; bases outside gene matches: 8. The CDR3 runs 16 residues. The CDR3 nucleotides read TGTGCCAGCAGTGAAGTGGGGACAGGTTTTGACAATGAGCAGTTCTTC. Its protein product is CASSEVGTGFDNEQFF.